The present TCR beta chain was sequenced within a study of blood T cells in healthy people across ages. Whole-study results and caveats: Naive and antigen-experienced cells were not separated, limiting conclusive comparison. Roughly linear age-related decline in beta diversity appeared, significant by age approximately 43.

With respect to this clonotype: The antigen remains undetermined.

The second PCR ran roughly 7 to 11 cycles with a sample-barcoded 5' primer and J-beta primers. Each cDNA molecule was tagged by a template-switch adaptor that had 12 random nucleotides. TCRdb ran MiXCR on the 5' RACE reads and lists one entry per CDR3 protein. Of more than 1 million distinct CDR3 sequences listed, under 55% were seen once; the top ten hold 15% to 20%. This TCR was recovered from a woman aged 60 to 75 in good health. Sequencing was carried out using blood.

CDR3 sequence reads: CASSELGGQETQYF. The CDR3 nucleotides read TGTGCCAGCAGTGAATTGGGGGGCCAAGAGACCCAGTACTTC. The V gene is TRBV25-1, the J gene TRBJ2-5; D perhaps matches TRBD2 (6 bases). The CDR3 has 14 residues. Germline V gives CDR1 MGHDK, CDR2 SYGVNS. The V end was cut by 1 base, the J end by 1 base, with 7 bases between.